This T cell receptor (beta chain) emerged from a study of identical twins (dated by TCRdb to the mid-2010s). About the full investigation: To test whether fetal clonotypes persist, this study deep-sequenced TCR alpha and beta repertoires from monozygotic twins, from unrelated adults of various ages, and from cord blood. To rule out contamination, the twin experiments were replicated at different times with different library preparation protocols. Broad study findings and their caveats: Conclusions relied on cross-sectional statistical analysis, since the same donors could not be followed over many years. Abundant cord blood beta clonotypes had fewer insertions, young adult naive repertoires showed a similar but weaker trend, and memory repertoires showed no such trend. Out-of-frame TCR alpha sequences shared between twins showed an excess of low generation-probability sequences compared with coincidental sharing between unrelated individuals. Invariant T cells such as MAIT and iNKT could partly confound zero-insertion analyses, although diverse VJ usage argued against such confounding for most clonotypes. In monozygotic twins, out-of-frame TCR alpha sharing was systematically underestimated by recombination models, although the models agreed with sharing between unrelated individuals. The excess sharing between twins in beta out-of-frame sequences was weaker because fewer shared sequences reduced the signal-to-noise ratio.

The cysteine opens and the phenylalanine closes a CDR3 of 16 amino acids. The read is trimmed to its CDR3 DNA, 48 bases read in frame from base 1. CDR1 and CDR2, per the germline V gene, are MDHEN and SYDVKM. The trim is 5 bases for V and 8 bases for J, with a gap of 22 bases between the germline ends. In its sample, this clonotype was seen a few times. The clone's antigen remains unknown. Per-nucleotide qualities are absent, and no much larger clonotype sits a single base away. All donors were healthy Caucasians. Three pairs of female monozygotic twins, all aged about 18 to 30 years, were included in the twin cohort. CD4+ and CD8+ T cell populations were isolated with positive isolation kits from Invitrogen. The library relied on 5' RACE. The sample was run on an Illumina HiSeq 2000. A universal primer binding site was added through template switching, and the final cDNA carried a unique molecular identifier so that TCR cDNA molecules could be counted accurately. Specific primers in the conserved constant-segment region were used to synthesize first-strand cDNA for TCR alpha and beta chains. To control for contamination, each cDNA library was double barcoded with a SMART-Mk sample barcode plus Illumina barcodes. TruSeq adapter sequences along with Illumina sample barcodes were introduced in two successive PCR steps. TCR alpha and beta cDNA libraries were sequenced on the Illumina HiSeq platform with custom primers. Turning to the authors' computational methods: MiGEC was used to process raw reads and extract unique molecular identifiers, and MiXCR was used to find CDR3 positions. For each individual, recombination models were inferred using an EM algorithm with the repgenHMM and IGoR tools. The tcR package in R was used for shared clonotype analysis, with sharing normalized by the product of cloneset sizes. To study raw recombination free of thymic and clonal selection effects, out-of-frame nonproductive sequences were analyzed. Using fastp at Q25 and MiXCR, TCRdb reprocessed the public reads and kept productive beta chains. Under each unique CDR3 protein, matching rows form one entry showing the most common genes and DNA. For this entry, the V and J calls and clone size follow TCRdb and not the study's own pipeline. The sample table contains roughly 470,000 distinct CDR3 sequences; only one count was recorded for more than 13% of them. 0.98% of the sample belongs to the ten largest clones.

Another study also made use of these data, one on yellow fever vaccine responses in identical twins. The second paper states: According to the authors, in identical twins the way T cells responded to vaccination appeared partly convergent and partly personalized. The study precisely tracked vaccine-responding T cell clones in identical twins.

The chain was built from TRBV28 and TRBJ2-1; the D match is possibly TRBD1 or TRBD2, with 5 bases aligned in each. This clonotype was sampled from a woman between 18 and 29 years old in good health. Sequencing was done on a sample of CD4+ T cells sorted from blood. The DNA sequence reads TGTGCCAGCAGTCTCCGACCGGGACGGGGAGTCCATGAGCAGTTCTTC. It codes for CASSLRPGRGVHEQFF. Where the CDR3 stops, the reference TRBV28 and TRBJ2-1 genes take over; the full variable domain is DVKVTQSSRYLVKRTGEKVFLECVQDMDHENMFWYRQDPGLGLRLIYFSYDVKMKEKGDIPEGYSVSREKKERFSLILESASTNQTSMYLCASSLRPGRGVHEQFFGPGTRLTVL.